Presented here are 32 T cell receptor beta chains from one specimen sequenced in a study of regulatory T cells in long-lasting Graves disease. Construction of TCR beta libraries relied on iRepertoire HTBI primers and on Arm-PCR targeting CDR3 regions. In TCRdb, the multiplex PCR reads were re-called with MiXCR into one record per CDR3 protein. The sample contains 450,000 to 600,000 distinct CDR3 sequences, about 14% of which appear only once. Time point: newly diagnosed GD, antithyroid drugs for less than 3 months. The authors made the TCR library using RNA they extracted from PBMCs. The same data also contributed to another study, on T cells in Graves' hyperthyroidism and ophthalmopathy.

Sample: peripheral blood mononuclear cells (PBMCs), taken at new diagnosis, from a patient treated with antithyroid drugs. The receptors derive from a young man with Graves disease.

This clonotype appeared a few times. The rearrangement uses TRBV28 and TRBJ2-4, with D tentatively TRBD1 or TRBD2 (6 bases each). This CDR3 comprises 16 residues. V lost 1 base, J lost 1 base, and 11 bases lay in between. The germline V gene has CDR1 MDHEN and CDR2 SYDVKM. CDR3 in amino acids: CASSLYRGRAKNIQYF. In DNA form, the CDR3 reads TGTGCCAGCAGTTTATACCGGGGGCGGGCCAAAAACATTCAGTACTTC.

The chain uses TRBV5-1 and TRBJ1-5; TRBD1 is a possible D gene (5 bases). The germline V gene encodes CDR1 SGHRS and CDR2 YFSETQ. V was clipped by 7 bases and J by 2 bases, with 13 bases between them. This CDR3 comprises 14 residues. CDR3 in amino acids: CASPEGEGNQPQHF. The DNA for the CDR3 is TGCGCCAGCCCAGAAGGGGAAGGCAATCAGCCCCAGCATTTT.

This clonotype was counted many times. This sequence joins TRBV12-5 and TRBJ1-5; D call uncertain. With 4 bases removed from V and 4 bases from J, the gap between germline ends came to 11 bases. Germline V gene data show CDR1 as LGHNT and CDR2 as FRNRAP. CDR3 length equals 14 residues. The CDR3 region is CASGSGEGNQPQHF. The CDR3 DNA follows: TGTGCTAGTGGTTCCGGGGAAGGGAATCAGCCCCAGCATTTT.

This clonotype came up many times. This rearrangement joins TRBV28 to TRBJ1-2; maybe TRBD1 (6 bases). V lost 6 bases and J lost 1, with 21 bases in between. Germline CDR1 MDHEN, CDR2 SYDVKM. This CDR3 is built from 17 residues. Here the CDR3 DNA reads TGTGCCAGCAGCCCAGGCCAGTCCGGGACATATAACTATGGCTACACCTTC. Residues: CASSPGQSGTYNYGYTF.

This clonotype was observed a few times. A much larger clone differs from this one at a single base, so this may be a read error. The chain recombines TRBV20-1 with TRBJ2-3; weak D call: TRBD2 (6 bases). This CDR3 has 14 amino acids. Germline lookup yields CDR1 DFQATT and CDR2 SNEGSKA (reference sequence). The CDR3 coding sequence is TGCGGTGCAAGGACTAACCCAAGCACAGATACGCAGTATTTT. This translates into CGARTNPSTDTQYF.

The table lists this clonotype with many counts. V and J are TRBV27 and TRBJ2-1, with D tentatively TRBD1 or TRBD2 (6 bases each). Trimming pared 10 bases from V and 1 base from J, leaving 14 bases between. This CDR3 is built from 14 residues. Germline V lookup: CDR1 MNHEY, CDR2 SMNVEV (reference sequence). The CDR3 region is CATKRGQSYNEQFF. The CDR3 DNA sequence: TGTGCCACCAAACGGGGGCAATCCTACAATGAGCAGTTCTTC.

This clonotype was recorded at least ten times. J is TRBJ1-2 and V is TRBV29-1; the D is unclear. V was pared by 6 bases and J by 2 bases, with 13 bases between. The CDR3 sequence is 13 residues long. Germline assignment: CDR1 SQVTM and CDR2 ANQGSEA. CDR3 in amino acids: CSVKGRRNYGYTF. CDR3 DNA: TGCAGCGTCAAAGGGCGGCGGAACTATGGCTACACCTTC.

This clonotype appeared a few times. The rearrangement joins TRBV7-9 to TRBJ2-3, with 8 bases identical to TRBD2. This CDR3 comprises 18 residues. In germline, CDR1 is SEHNR, CDR2 FQNEAQ (reference sequence). J gave up 3 bases and V 6 bases, and 17 bases lay outside the gene matches. CDR3 residues: CASRGPRPAGESTDTQYF. The CDR3, as DNA: TGTGCCAGCAGAGGTCCCCGCCCAGCGGGAGAGAGTACAGATACGCAGTATTTT. Looking up the rest from reference TRBV7-9 and TRBJ2-3 gives the full variable domain: DTGVSQNPRHKITKRGQNVTFRCDPISEHNRLYWYRQTLGQGPEFLTYFQNEAQLEKSRLLSDRFSAERPKGSFSTLEIQRTEQGDSAMYLCASRGPRPAGESTDTQYFGPGTRLTVL.

V usage is TRBV10-2 and J usage is TRBJ1-2; a possible D gene is TRBD1 (5 bases). CDR1 is WSHSY and CDR2 is SAAADI in the germline V gene. The V gene lost 5 bases and the J gene lost 3 bases, with 13 bases spanning the gap. The CDR3 totals 14 residues. The DNA of the CDR3 is TGCGCCAGCAGTCACCCGGGGGAGTACTATGGCTACACCTTC. Its protein product is CASSHPGEYYGYTF.

The table lists this clonotype with many counts. The chain carries TRBV12-3 or TRBV12-4 and TRBJ1-3; no definite D call. This CDR3 is 12 amino acids long. V was trimmed by 4 bases and J by 5 bases, leaving 6 bases between them. CDR3 protein: CASSSSRNTIYF. The DNA for the CDR3 is TGTGCCAGCAGTTCCTCAAGAAACACCATATATTTT.

The chain joins TRBV30 to TRBJ2-3; D may correspond to TRBD1 or TRBD2 (5 bases each). Per germline, CDR1 GTSNPN and CDR2 SVGIG (reference sequence). This CDR3 is built from 15 residues. V lost 1 base to trimming and J lost 0 bases, with 11 bases between them. CDR3 in amino acids: CAWSGEGLSTDTQYF. The CDR3 nucleotides read TGTGCCTGGAGTGGTGAGGGGCTAAGCACAGATACGCAGTATTTT.

A remark on this clonotype: The conserved phenylalanine or tryptophan normally closing the CDR3 is absent here, so this likely arose from a read error. V and J are TRBV6-1 and TRBJ2-7, with TRBD1 matching 7 bases. J gave up 7 bases and V 8 bases, and 11 bases lay outside the gene matches. CDR3 length equals 13 residues. The germline CDR1 and CDR2 sequences are MNHNS and SASEGT. The CDR3 spells CASRTEGAGEQYL. The CDR3 coding sequence is TGTGCCAGCCGTACAGAGGGGGCCGGAGAGCAGTACCTC.

Only a few counts were recorded for this clonotype. A much bigger clone sits one base away, suggesting this may be a read error. The V gene is TRBV27, the J gene TRBJ2-1; D gene ambiguous. Germline CDR1 is MNHEY and CDR2 is SMNVEV (reference sequence). The CDR3 length is 12 residues. The CDR3 reads CACSNTNNEQFF. The DNA of the CDR3 is TGTGCCTGCAGTAACACAAACAATGAGCAGTTCTTC.

This clonotype was seen ten or more times. V usage is TRBV20-1 and J usage is TRBJ2-1; D gene ambiguous. Germline V gene lookup returns CDR1 DFQATT and CDR2 SNEGSKA (reference sequence). This CDR3 is built from 11 residues. The V gene lost 1 base and the J gene lost 8 bases, with 6 bases spanning the gap. The CDR3 nucleotides are TGCAGTGCTAGAGCTGGGTATGAGCAGTTCTTC. Residues: CSARAGYEQFF.

The V and J genes are TRBV24-1 and TRBJ2-1; 9 nucleotides agree with TRBD2. The V gene end was trimmed by 2 bases and the J gene end by 5 bases; junction bases not matched to a gene: 9. The CDR3 is made up of 17 amino acids. CDR1 and CDR2 (germline): KGHDR, SFDVKD. The CDR3 DNA reads TGTGCCACCAGTGATTCGCGAGGCGGGAGGGAGGACAATGAGCAGTTCTTC. This gives the protein CATSDSRGGREDNEQFF.

The V and J genes are TRBV18 and TRBJ1-2; D is uncertain. The germline V and J ends were trimmed by 0 bases and 6 bases, with 8 bases remaining between them. The CDR3 is 13 residues long. Per the germline V gene, CDR1 is KGHSH and CDR2 is LQKENI. The CDR3 sequence is CASSPPTKNGYTF. DNA of the CDR3: TGTGCCAGCTCACCACCTACCAAGAATGGCTACACCTTC.

There are many counts of this clonotype. V gene TRBV2 combines with J gene TRBJ2-7; D gene uncertain. This CDR3 has 17 residues. V gave up 0 bases and J gave up 1 base, with 16 bases separating them. Looked up from germline, CDR1 is SNHLY and CDR2 is FYNNEI. CDR3 loop: CASSEALIPPRSYEQYF. In DNA, the CDR3 is TGTGCCAGCAGTGAAGCGCTTATCCCGCCACGGTCCTACGAGCAGTACTTC.

This clonotype has more than one count but fewer than ten. The chain carries TRBV20-1 and TRBJ2-1; D is ambiguous. In germline, CDR1 is DFQATT, CDR2 SNEGSKA (reference sequence). The CDR3 loop spans 12 amino acids. V shed 7 bases and J shed 8 bases, with 15 bases lying between them. CDR3 bases: TGCAGTGGGCTAGGCAGTCCCCATGAGCAGTTCTTC. Its translation: CSGLGSPHEQFF.

On this clonotype itself: A read error may explain this, as a much larger clone is one base away. The V and J genes are TRBV20-1 and TRBJ2-7, with a weak D call TRBD2 (5 bases). The CDR3 contains 14 residues. CDR1 is DFQATT and CDR2 is SNEGSKA in the germline V gene (reference sequence). Here the CDR3 reads CSASSPGISYERYF. CDR3 DNA: TGCAGTGCTAGTTCCCCCGGGATTTCATACGAGCGGTACTTC.

V gene TRBV19 combines with J gene TRBJ2-3, with 7 bases identical to TRBD2. Germline assignment: CDR1 LNHDA and CDR2 SQIVND (reference sequence). This CDR3 has 18 amino acids. J gave up 0 bases and V 8 bases, and 17 bases lay outside the gene matches. CDR3 in amino acids: CASDPVSSGSFSTDTQYF. In DNA, the CDR3 is TGTGCCAGTGACCCTGTGTCTAGCGGAAGTTTTAGCACAGATACGCAGTATTTT. The full variable domain, rest sourced from reference TRBV19 and TRBJ2-3, is DGGITQSPKYLFRKEGQNVTLSCEQNLNHDAMYWYRQDPGQGLRLIYYSQIVNDFQKGDIAEGYSVSREKKESFPLTVTSAQKNPTAFYLCASDPVSSGSFSTDTQYFGPGTRLTVL.

This clonotype was counted ten times or more. V and J are TRBV13 and TRBJ2-5; D remains unclear. The CDR3 length is 13 residues. Germline CDR1 is PRHDT and CDR2 is FYEKMQ (reference sequence). Trimming removed 1 base at V and 5 bases at J, with 8 bases between. The CDR3 is CASSLAEVETQYF. The CDR3 DNA reads as TGTGCCAGCAGCTTAGCCGAGGTCGAGACCCAGTACTTC.

This clonotype has a count of ten or more. This chain links TRBV7-3 with TRBJ2-1; 12 positions match TRBD2. The V gene end was trimmed by 3 bases and the J gene end by 4 bases; junction bases not matched to a gene: 4. Germline CDR1 and CDR2: SGHTA and FQGTGA. The CDR3 is made up of 16 amino acids. In DNA, the CDR3 is TGTGCCAGCAGCTTGGGACTAGCGGGCCTTTACAATGAGCAGTTCTTC. Translating it yields CASSLGLAGLYNEQFF.

The chain uses TRBV20-1 and TRBJ2-2; weak D call: TRBD2 (5 bases). Per germline, CDR1 DFQATT and CDR2 SNEGSKA (reference sequence). This CDR3 contains 13 residues. The V end lost 3 bases, the J end lost 1 base, and 6 bases lay between the germline ends. CDR3 bases: TGCAGTGCTAGCGGGGAGAACACCGGGGAGCTGTTTTTT. This codes for CSASGENTGELFF.

Concerning this clonotype itself: Compared with germline, one end of the junction differs, possibly owing to a read error. This sequence joins TRBV12-3 or TRBV12-4 and TRBJ1-1, with no clear D. This CDR3 region has 13 residues. The DNA of the CDR3 is TGTGCCAGCAGTTTAGGCGGGTACACTGAAACTTTCTTT. Translating gives CASSLGGYTETFF.

This clonotype was counted ten times or more. The chain is built from TRBV27 and TRBJ2-1; D might be TRBD2 (7 bases). The CDR3 covers 16 residues. Trimming took off 1 base at V and 8 bases at J, with 18 bases between the two ends. Germline CDR1 is MNHEY and CDR2 is SMNVEV (reference sequence). CDR3 region: CASSLLGRERGDEQFF. The CDR3 bases are TGTGCCAGCAGTTTATTGGGGCGGGAGAGGGGGGATGAGCAGTTCTTC.

Here the CDR3 DNA reads TGCGCCAGCAGCACCATGGGACGGGTAATGAACACTGAAGCTTTCTTT. Translation: CASSTMGRVMNTEAFF. The chain uses TRBV5-1 and TRBJ1-1, with D possibly being TRBD1 (5 bases). The germline V gene has CDR1 SGHRS and CDR2 YFSETQ. CDR3 size: 16 residues. V was shortened by 4 bases and J by 0 bases, with 16 bases between the two germline ends.

Notes on this clonotype: This sequence may be a read error, since a much larger clone differs from it by one base. This chain connects TRBV5-1 to TRBJ2-7, with D perhaps TRBD1 or TRBD2 (5 bases each). The V end lost 6 bases, the J end lost 10 bases, and 17 bases lay between the germline ends. Per germline, CDR1 SGHRS and CDR2 YFSETQ. The CDR3 extends over 12 amino acids. For the CDR3, the DNA is TGCGCCAGCACACTGGGGACGGGGCGACAGTACTTC. Residues: CASTLGTGRQYF.

This clonotype has ten or more counts. V is TRBV24-1 and J is TRBJ2-3; D is unclear. This CDR3 is built from 18 residues. V lost 4 bases and J lost 2, with 21 bases in between. CDR1 KGHDR and CDR2 SFDVKD come from the germline V gene. As DNA, the CDR3 is TGTGCCACCAGTGACGCTGTCCCTAGACCGGCGGTCACAGATACGCAGTATTTT. Its protein is CATSDAVPRPAVTDTQYF.

The rearrangement links TRBV10-3 to TRBJ1-4, with D perhaps TRBD1 (5 bases). The CDR3 runs 15 residues. Germline CDR1 and CDR2: ENHRY and SYGVKD. Trimming removed 2 bases from V and 6 bases from J, with 13 bases in between. This CDR3 is CAISETGVGYEKLFF. The CDR3 DNA sequence: TGTGCCATCAGTGAGACGGGGGTCGGATATGAAAAACTGTTTTTT.

This chain joins TRBV5-1 and TRBJ2-5; D remains ambiguous. The CDR3 is made up of 12 amino acids. V was shortened by 4 bases and J by 2 bases, with 6 bases between the two germline ends. From germline, CDR1 is SGHRS and CDR2 YFSETQ. For the CDR3, the DNA is TGCGCCAGCAGCAACACGCAAGAGACCCAGTACTTC. Translating it yields CASSNTQETQYF.

This clonotype was observed a few times. With a much larger clone just one base away, this may be a read error. The V call is TRBV6-2 or TRBV6-3, the J call TRBJ2-5, with D uncertain. CDR1 is MNHEY, CDR2 SVGEGT, per germline. Trimming pared 6 bases from V and 7 bases from J, leaving 6 bases between. The CDR3 spans 10 residues. The CDR3 loop reads CASRSVTQYF. The CDR3 nucleotides read TGTGCCAGCAGATCCGTGACCCAGTACTTC.

This clonotype was seen at least ten times. The chain employs TRBV20-1 and TRBJ2-1; 8 bases align to TRBD2. CDR1 is DFQATT, CDR2 SNEGSKA, per germline (reference sequence). The CDR3 consists of 14 residues. In nucleotides, the CDR3 is TGCAGCGCCCGGGGGGGCAGCTCCTACAATGAGCAGTTCTTC. Encoded protein: CSARGGSSYNEQFF.